Detailed here is one T cell receptor (beta chain). The data originate from a study of radiotherapy plus CTLA-4 blockade in lung cancer. Using immunoSEQ multiplex PCR, the repertoire was profiled, and TCRdb retains in-frame clones only, with some absent. The data show around 71,000 clones, with 70% to 80% seen just once and approximately 16% held by the top ten. The CDR3 loop spans 14 amino acids. The V gene's germline CDR1 is SGHTA and CDR2 FQGNSA. Unmatched junction bases numbered 0, after V lost 0 bases and J lost 4 bases. Sequencing used peripheral blood, obtained from a patient treated with radiotherapy plus ipilimumab. The TCR sequence derives from a human donor with non-small cell lung cancer whose response to radiotherapy plus ipilimumab could not be evaluated. Some clones in this sample may be carry-over from other donors' samples. V gene TRBV7-2 combines with J gene TRBJ2-3; 8 bases fit TRBD2. The DNA for the CDR3 is TGTGCCAGCAGCTTAGCGCGGGGGGCAGATACGCAGTATTTT. Translating it yields CASSLARGADTQYF.